This T cell receptor (beta chain) is from a study of blood T cells in healthy people across ages. Findings and limits, study-wide: Age showed a roughly linear inverse relationship with TCR beta diversity per million T cells. There were more naive CD4+ cells and higher diversity in long-lived donors than in aged donors.

This clonotype was recorded a few times. Its antigen is not known. Alongside a J-beta primer mix, a sample-barcoded 5' primer served in a second PCR lasting about 7 to 12 cycles. At least 2.5 million CDR3-containing paired-end reads were obtained per sample. TCRdb fed the 5' RACE reads into MiXCR, producing one record per CDR3 protein. The sample holds under 750,000 distinct CDR3 sequences; roughly 48% are singletons and the top ten take around 23%. The germline V gene has CDR1 SEHNR and CDR2 FQNEAQ (reference sequence). V gave up 5 bases and J gave up 3 bases, with 24 bases separating them. The CDR3 runs 18 residues.

V and J are TRBV7-9 and TRBJ2-3; D tentatively reads TRBD1 or TRBD2 (5 bases each). The sequenced sample was blood. The source of this sequence is a man older than 75 in good health. The chain's CDR3 is CASSDSVSRGVRTDTQYF. Written as DNA, the CDR3 is TGTGCCAGCAGCGACAGCGTCTCACGGGGAGTGAGAACAGATACGCAGTATTTT.